This T cell receptor (beta chain) was documented in a study of graft-versus-host responses after intestinal transplantation. Across the study: Every one of the recipients received anti-thymocyte globulin induction and afterwards took tacrolimus and steroids for roughly three years. Study outcomes and limitations: In recipient marrow, GvH clones were found, and some appeared first in ileum or blood. Early post-transplant falls in HvG clones accompanied the peak levels of circulating GvH clones.

The assay was immunoSEQ multiplex PCR, and TCRdb's table has in-frame clones only and misses some. The table lists 62,000 or so clones, roughly 90% of them singletons. Germline V gene lookup returns CDR1 SGHDT and CDR2 YYEEEE. J lost 3 bases, V lost 4 bases, and 5 bases had no gene match. There are 14 residues in the CDR3. The sample holds a few counts of this clone. Its antigen is currently unknown. V and J are TRBV5-6 and TRBJ1-2, with 8 bases matching TRBD1. The sequence was collected from a human donor who was the organ donor for an intestinal transplant. Source: unstimulated CD8+ T cells sorted from spleen or lymph node cells, taken before transplant. The CDR3 here is CASSATGVDYGYTF. For the CDR3, the DNA is TGTGCCAGCAGCGCGACAGGGGTGGACTATGGCTACACCTTC.